One T cell receptor (beta chain) is described in this entry. The antigen is undetermined. Every isolated RNA sample was fully reverse transcribed, so sequencing captured expressed TCRB transcripts. The repertoire was sequenced with immunoSEQ multiplex PCR; TCRdb's copy has only in-frame clones and lacks some. The repertoire holds 600,000 to 700,000 clones, with over 10% as singletons. This sample was included in a study of beta chain features in type 1 diabetes. Study-wide context: The examined sorted cells totaled fewer than 110,000,000 across samples. Study results and limitations: Insertion counts at VDJ junctions were lower in type 1 diabetes patients, who also showed more deletions there. TCRB CDR3s were moderately but significantly shorter in Type 1 diabetes patients in all four CD4+ subsets.

The receptor's source is a young man with type 1 diabetes. Input material: naive CD4+ T cells from blood.

In DNA form, the CDR3 reads TGCAGCGTTGAAAGCCTAGCGGGGTTTTCAATGGGGCAGTATTTT. Its translation is CSVESLAGFSMGQYF. The V and J genes are TRBV29-1 and TRBJ2-3; 9 bases line up with TRBD2. The trim removed 2 bases at V and 11 bases at J, leaving 14 bases unmatched. In germline, CDR1 is SQVTM, CDR2 ANQGSEA. This CDR3 has 15 amino acids.